The clone carrying this T cell receptor beta chain has just a few counts. Germline V lookup: CDR1 SGHTA, CDR2 FQGNSA. The CDR3 loop spans 17 amino acids. The trim removed 1 base at V and 4 bases at J, leaving 9 bases unmatched. This record belongs to a study of blood T cell dynamics during melanoma immunotherapy. Every bulk PBMC sample received the same 350 ng of DNA. Profiled with immunoSEQ multiplex PCR; TCRdb holds only in-frame clones, not every one. The sample records some 5,900 clones, approximately 88% being singletons. Time point here: pre-treatment baseline. Sequenced here: blood, sampled from a patient treated with checkpoint blockade. The chain uses TRBV7-2 and TRBJ2-5, with 10 nucleotides matching TRBD2. The sequence derives from a human donor with melanoma. The CDR3 sequence: CASSLGSGGGLLETQYF. CDR3 DNA: TGTGCCAGCAGCTTAGGGAGCGGGGGGGGCCTTTTAGAGACCCAGTACTTC.